This TCR beta chain appears in the sequencing data of a study of T cells in Graves' hyperthyroidism and ophthalmopathy. Study-wide results and caveats: The model made its ophthalmopathy prediction, and onset followed a median about 6.8 months later. Appearing also in blood were most of the thyroid clonotypes expanded above 0.001.

TCR beta CDR3 regions were amplified from RNA transcripts. The HTBI primer set drove a first-round RT-PCR of the TCR CDR3. TCRdb re-called the multiplex PCR reads through MiXCR, storing one row per CDR3 protein. Of over 200,000 distinct CDR3 sequences listed, about 14% were seen once; the top ten hold roughly 14%. The blood sample predates any ophthalmopathy symptoms, coming from first hyperthyroidism diagnosis. V lost 6 bases and J 0 bases, leaving 12 bases between the germline ends. Germline loops: CDR1 DFQATT, CDR2 SNEGSKA (reference sequence). The CDR3 consists of 14 residues. This clonotype was detected many times. No antigen is known for it.

The clonotype comes from a woman in her 40s with Graves' hyperthyroidism that later progressed to Graves' ophthalmopathy. The J gene is TRBJ2-1, the V gene TRBV20-1; D possibly corresponds to TRBD1 (6 bases). Input material: blood. CDR3 DNA sequence: TGCAGTGCATTGGACAGCAGCTCCTACAATGAGCAGTTCTTC. This sequence encodes CSALDSSSYNEQFF.